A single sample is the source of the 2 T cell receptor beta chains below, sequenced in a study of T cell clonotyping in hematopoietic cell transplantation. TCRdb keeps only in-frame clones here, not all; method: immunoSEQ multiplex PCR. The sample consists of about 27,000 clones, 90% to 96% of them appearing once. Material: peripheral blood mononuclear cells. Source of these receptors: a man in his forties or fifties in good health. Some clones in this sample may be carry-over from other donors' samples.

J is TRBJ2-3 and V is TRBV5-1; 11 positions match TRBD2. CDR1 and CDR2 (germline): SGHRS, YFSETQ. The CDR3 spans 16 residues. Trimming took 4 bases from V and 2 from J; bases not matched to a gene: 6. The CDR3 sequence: CASSQGTSGTTDTQYF. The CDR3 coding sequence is TGCGCCAGCAGCCAAGGGACTAGCGGAACCACAGATACGCAGTATTTT.

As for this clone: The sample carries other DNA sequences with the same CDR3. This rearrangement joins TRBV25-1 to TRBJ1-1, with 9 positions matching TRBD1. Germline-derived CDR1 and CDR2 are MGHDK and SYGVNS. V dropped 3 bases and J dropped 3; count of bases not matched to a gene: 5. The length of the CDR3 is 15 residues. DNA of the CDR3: TGTGCCAGCAGTGACAGGACAGGGGAAGACACTGAAGCTTTCTTT. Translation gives CASSDRTGEDTEAFF.